Presented here are 4 T cell receptor beta chains from one specimen sequenced in a study of OX40 agonist ivuxolimab in advanced cancers. Repertoires were generated with immunoSEQ multiplex PCR, while TCRdb's copy carries only in-frame clones and drops some. The repertoire holds tens of thousands of clones, about 89% seen once, with 3.5% to 4% in the top ten. Sequenced material: CD4+ or CD8+ T cells sorted from blood, taken in a trial of the OX40 agonist ivuxolimab. The receptors here all came from an adult with an advanced solid tumor such as melanoma, head and neck, liver or kidney cancer.

The rearrangement uses TRBV29-1 and TRBJ2-1; 10 bases match TRBD2. Per germline, CDR1 SQVTM and CDR2 ANQGSEA. V was clipped by 6 bases and J by 1 base; unmatched bases: 6. The CDR3 runs to 15 residues. CDR3 amino acids: CSVPLAGVSYNEQFF. The CDR3 DNA reads TGCAGCGTCCCTCTAGCGGGAGTATCCTACAATGAGCAGTTCTTC.

This clone came up once. The gene calls are TRBV7-6 and TRBJ2-1; 7 bases align to TRBD1. J gave up 4 bases and V 3 bases, and 6 bases lay outside the gene matches. The CDR3 contains 15 residues. CDR1 is SGHVS and CDR2 is FNYEAQ in the germline V gene. The CDR3 DNA reads as TGTGCCAGCAGCTTTTCGGGCAGGGGGTACAATGAGCAGTTCTTC. It is translated as CASSFSGRGYNEQFF.

The chain links TRBV19 to TRBJ2-1, with 12 bases that match TRBD1. V lost 4 bases, J lost 2 bases, and 15 bases stayed unmatched. Germline CDR1 reads LNHDA; CDR2 reads SQIVND (reference sequence). The CDR3 is 20 amino acids. CDR3 sequence (DNA): TGTGCCAGTAGTACACCGGGACAGGGGGCTCTGCGGGACCCCTACAATGAGCAGTTCTTC. Amino acid sequence: CASSTPGQGALRDPYNEQFF.

The chain carries TRBV18 and TRBJ2-5; D not certain. CDR3 length: 14 residues. Trimming stripped 2 bases from V and 0 bases from J, with 7 bases between. Germline V gene sequence: CDR1 KGHSH, CDR2 LQKENI. The CDR3 DNA sequence: TGTGCCAGCTCACCATGGCCAGACCAAGAGACCCAGTACTTC. Translating gives CASSPWPDQETQYF.